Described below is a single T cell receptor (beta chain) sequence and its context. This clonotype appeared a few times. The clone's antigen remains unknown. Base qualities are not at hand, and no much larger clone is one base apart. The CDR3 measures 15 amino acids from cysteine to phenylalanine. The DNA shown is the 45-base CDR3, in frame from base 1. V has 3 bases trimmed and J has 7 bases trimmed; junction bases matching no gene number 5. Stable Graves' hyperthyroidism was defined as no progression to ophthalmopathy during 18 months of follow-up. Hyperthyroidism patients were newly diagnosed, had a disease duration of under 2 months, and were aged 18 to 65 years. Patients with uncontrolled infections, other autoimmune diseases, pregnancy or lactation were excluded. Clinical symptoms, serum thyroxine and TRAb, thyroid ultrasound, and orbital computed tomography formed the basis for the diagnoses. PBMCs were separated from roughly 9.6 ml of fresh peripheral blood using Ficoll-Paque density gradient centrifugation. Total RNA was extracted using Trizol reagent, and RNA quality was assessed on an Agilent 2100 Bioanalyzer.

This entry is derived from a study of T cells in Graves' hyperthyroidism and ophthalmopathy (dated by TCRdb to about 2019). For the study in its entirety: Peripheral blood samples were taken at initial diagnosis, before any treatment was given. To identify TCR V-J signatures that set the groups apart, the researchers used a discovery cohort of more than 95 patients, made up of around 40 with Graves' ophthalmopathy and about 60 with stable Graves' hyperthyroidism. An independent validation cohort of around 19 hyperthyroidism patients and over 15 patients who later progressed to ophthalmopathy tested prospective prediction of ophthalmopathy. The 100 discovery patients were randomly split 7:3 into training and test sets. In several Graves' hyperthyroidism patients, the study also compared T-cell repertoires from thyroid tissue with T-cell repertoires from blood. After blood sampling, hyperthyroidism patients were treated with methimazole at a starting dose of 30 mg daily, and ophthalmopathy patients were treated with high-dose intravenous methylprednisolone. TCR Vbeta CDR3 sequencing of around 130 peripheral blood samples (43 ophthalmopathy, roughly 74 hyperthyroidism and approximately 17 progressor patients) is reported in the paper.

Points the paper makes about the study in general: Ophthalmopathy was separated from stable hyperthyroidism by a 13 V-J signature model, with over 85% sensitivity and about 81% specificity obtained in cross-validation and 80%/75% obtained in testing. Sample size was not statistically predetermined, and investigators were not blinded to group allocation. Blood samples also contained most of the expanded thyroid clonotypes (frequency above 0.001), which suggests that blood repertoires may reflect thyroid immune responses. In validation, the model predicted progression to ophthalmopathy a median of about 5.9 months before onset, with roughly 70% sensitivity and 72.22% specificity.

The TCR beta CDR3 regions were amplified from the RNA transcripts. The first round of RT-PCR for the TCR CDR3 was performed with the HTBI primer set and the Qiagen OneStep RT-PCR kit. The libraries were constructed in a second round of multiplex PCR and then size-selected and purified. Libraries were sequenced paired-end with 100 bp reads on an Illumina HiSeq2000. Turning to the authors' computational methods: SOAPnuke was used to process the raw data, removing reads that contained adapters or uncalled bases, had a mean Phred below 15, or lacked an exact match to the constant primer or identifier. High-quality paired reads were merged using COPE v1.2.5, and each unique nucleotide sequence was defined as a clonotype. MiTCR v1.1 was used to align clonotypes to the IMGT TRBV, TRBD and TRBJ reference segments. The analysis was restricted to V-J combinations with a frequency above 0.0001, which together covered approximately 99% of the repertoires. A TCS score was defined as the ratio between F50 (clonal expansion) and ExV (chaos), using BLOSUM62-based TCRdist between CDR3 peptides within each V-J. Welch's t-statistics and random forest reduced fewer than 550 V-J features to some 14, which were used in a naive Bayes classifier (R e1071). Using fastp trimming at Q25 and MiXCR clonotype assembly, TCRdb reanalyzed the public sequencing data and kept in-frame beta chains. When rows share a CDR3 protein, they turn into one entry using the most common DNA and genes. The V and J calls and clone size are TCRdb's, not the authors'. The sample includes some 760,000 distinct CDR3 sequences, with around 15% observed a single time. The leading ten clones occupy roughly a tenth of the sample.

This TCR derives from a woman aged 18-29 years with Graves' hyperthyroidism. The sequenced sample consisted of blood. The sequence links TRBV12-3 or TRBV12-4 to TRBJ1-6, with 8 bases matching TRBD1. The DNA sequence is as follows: TGTGCCAGCAGTTTCTCACAGGGGGTGAATTCACCCCTCCACTTT. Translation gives CASSFSQGVNSPLHF.